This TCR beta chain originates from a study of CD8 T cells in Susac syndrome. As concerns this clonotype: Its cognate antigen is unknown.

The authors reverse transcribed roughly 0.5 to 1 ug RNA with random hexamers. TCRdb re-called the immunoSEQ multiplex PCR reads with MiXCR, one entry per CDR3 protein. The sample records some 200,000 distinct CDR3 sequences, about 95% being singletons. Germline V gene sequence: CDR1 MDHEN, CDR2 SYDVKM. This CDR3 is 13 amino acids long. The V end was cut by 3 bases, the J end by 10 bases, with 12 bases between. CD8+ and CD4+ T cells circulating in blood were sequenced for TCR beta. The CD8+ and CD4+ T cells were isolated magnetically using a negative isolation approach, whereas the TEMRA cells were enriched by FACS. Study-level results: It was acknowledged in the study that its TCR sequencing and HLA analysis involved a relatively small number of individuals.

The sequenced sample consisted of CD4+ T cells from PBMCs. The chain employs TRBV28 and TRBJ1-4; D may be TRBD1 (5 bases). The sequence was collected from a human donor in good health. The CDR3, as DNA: TGTGCCAGCAGTTTGGGGACGCCGGGAAAACTGTTTTTT. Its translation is CASSLGTPGKLFF.